The clone carrying this TCR beta chain was counted only a few times. Its antigen is not identified. This entry belongs to a study of T cell repertoires in cytomegalovirus infection. Study in general: The public TCR beta signatures pointed to both CMV infection and matching HLA type. Overall study results and limits: People with CMV and the relevant HLA were identified by cumulative public TCR beta family frequency. What dominated the ex vivo response were HLA-C-restricted CMV-specific TCR beta clonotypes.

Trimming pared 4 bases from V and 4 bases from J, leaving 11 bases between. This CDR3 is built from 13 residues. Germline CDR1 is SGHRS and CDR2 is YFSETQ. TCRdb re-called the reads with MiXCR, one entry per CDR3 protein. The data hold more than 400,000 distinct CDR3 sequences, with around a quarter observed a single time. The chain couples TRBV5-1 to TRBJ1-1; D is unclear. Sequencing input: PBMCs. The receptor comes from a human donor in good health (CMV status not recorded). Some clones in this sample may be carry-over from other donors' samples. The CDR3 region is CASSEPQGTEAFF. The CDR3 coding sequence is TGCGCCAGCAGCGAGCCTCAAGGCACTGAAGCTTTCTTT.